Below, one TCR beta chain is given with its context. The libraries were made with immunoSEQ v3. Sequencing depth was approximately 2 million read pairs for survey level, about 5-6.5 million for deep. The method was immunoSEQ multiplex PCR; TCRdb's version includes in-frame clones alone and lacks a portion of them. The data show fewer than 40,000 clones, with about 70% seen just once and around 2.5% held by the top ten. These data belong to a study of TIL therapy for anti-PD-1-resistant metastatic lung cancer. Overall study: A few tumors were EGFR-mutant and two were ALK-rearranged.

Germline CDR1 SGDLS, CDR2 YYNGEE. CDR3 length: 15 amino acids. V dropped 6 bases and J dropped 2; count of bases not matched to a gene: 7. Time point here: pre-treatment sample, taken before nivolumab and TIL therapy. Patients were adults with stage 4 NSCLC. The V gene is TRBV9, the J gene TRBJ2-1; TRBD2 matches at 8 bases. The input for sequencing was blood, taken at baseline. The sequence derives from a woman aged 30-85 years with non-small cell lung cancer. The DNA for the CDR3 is TGTGCCAGCACGAGGGCTAGCGGGCCCTACAATGAGCAGTTCTTC. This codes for CASTRASGPYNEQFF.